The T cell receptor beta chain described here comes from a study of T cells in Graves' hyperthyroidism and ophthalmopathy. Study background: Peripheral blood was drawn at first diagnosis, prior to all treatment.

Germline values: CDR1 DFQATT, CDR2 SNEGSKA (reference sequence). J gave up 0 bases and V 3 bases, and 5 bases lay outside the gene matches. The CDR3 spans 17 residues. Remarks on this clonotype: Its cognate antigen is unknown.

There were TCR beta CDR3 regions amplified from RNA transcripts. With the HTBI primer set, the TCR CDR3 went through a first round of RT-PCR. TCRdb used MiXCR to reprocess the multiplex PCR reads, holding one entry per CDR3 protein. The repertoire holds about 350,000 distinct CDR3 sequences, with about 13% as singletons. Findings and limits, study-wide: Most thyroid clonotypes that were expanded above 0.001 also turned up in blood.

This chain links TRBV20-1 with TRBJ2-3; TRBD2 aligns across 14 bases. The sequence came from a woman aged 35 to 49 with Graves' ophthalmopathy. Sequenced sample: blood. This CDR3 reads CSASRTSGRMSTDTQYF. In nucleotides, the CDR3 is TGCAGTGCTAGCCGGACTAGCGGGAGGATGAGCACAGATACGCAGTATTTT.